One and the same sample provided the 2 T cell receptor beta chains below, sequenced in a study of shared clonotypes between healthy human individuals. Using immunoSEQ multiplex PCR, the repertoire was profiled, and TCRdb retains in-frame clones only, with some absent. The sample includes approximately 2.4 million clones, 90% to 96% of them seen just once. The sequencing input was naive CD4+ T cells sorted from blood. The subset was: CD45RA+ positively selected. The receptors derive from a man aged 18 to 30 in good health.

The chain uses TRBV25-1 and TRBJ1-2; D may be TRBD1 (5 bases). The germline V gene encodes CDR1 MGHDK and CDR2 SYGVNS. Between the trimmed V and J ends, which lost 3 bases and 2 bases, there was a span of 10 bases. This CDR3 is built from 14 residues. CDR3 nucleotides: TGTGCCAGCAGTGAGGGGGGACCGAACTATGGCTACACCTTC. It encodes CASSEGGPNYGYTF.

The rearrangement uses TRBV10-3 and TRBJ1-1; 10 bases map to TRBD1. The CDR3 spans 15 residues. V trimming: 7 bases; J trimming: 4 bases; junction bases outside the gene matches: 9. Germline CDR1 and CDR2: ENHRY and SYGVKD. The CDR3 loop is CAITPSRDRGTEAFF. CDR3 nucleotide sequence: TGTGCCATCACCCCTTCAAGGGACAGGGGCACTGAAGCTTTCTTT.